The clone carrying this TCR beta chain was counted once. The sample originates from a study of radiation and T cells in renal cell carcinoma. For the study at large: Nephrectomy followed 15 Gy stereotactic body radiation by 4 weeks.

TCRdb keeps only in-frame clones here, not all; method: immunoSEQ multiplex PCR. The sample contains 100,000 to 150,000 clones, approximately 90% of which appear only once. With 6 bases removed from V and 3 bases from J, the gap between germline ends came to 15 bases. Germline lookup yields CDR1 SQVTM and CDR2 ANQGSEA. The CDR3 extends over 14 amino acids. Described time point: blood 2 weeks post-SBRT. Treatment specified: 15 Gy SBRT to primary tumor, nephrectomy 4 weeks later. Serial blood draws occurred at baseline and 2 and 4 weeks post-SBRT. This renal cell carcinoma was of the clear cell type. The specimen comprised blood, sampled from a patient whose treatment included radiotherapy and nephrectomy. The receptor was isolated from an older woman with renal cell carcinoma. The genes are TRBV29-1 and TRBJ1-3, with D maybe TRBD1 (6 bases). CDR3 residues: CSVEPRTVGNTIYF. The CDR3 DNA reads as TGCAGCGTGGAACCTCGGACAGTTGGAAACACCATATATTTT.